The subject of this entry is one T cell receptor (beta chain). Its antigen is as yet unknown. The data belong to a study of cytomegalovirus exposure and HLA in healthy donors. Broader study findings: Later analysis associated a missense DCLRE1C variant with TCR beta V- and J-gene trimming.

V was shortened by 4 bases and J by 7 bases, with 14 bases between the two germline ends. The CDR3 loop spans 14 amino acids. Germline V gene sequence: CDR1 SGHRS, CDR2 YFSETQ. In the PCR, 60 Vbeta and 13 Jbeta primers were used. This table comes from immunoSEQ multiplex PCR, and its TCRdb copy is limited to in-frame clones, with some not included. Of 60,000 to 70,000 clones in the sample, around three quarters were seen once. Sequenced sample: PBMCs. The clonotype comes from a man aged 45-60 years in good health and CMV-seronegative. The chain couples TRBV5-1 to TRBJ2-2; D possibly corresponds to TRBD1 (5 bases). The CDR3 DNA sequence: TGCGCCAGCAGCCCCCAAGGGGCCGACGGGGAGCTGTTTTTT. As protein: CASSPQGADGELFF.